This TCR beta chain comes out of a study of blood T cell repertoires in COVID-19. Sequencing was performed with immunoSEQ multiplex PCR; in TCRdb, only in-frame clones are kept and a portion is missing. This sample yields 200,000 to 300,000 clones, of which just under 85% are seen a single time; under 2% belongs to the top ten. CDR3 length equals 13 residues. CDR1 is MNHEY and CDR2 is SVGAGI in the germline V gene. V lost 7 bases and J lost 0, with 9 bases in between. Material: peripheral blood. The clonotype comes from a woman of 80 years or more with acute or convalescent COVID-19. This chain links TRBV6-5 with TRBJ1-1; D gene unclear. The CDR3 protein is CASTAEMNTEAFF. In nucleotides, the CDR3 is TGTGCCAGCACTGCAGAAATGAACACTGAAGCTTTCTTT.